Sequencing of this TCR beta chain was carried out in a study of regulatory T cells in long-lasting Graves disease. Documented time point: newly diagnosed GD, antithyroid drugs for less than 3 months. Isolated PBMC RNA provided the starting material for the TCR library. Germline V gene sequence: CDR1 SNHLY, CDR2 FYNNEI. The V gene end was trimmed by 0 bases and the J gene end by 7 bases; junction bases not matched to a gene: 5. CDR3 length: 15 amino acids. Arm-PCR of CDR3 regions with iRepertoire HTBI primers generated TCR beta libraries. TCRdb re-called the multiplex PCR reads with MiXCR, one entry per CDR3 protein. The sample includes hundreds of thousands of distinct CDR3 sequences, approximately 15% of them seen just once. The sample holds many counts of this clonotype. The sample was also reused in another study, on T cells in Graves' hyperthyroidism and ophthalmopathy.

The chain recombines TRBV2 with TRBJ2-2; 7 bases align to TRBD1. The sequenced sample was peripheral blood mononuclear cells (PBMCs), obtained at new diagnosis, from a patient treated with antithyroid drugs. This TCR derives from a man in his forties or fifties with Graves disease. The CDR3 spells CASSEARGGSGELFF. CDR3 coding DNA: TGTGCCAGCAGTGAAGCAAGAGGGGGCAGCGGGGAGCTGTTTTTT. Combining the CDR3 with reference TRBV2 and TRBJ2-2 gives the whole variable domain EPEVTQTPSHQVTQMGQEVILRCVPISNHLYFYWYRQILGQKVEFLVSFYNNEISEKSEIFDDQFSVERPDGSNFTLKIRSTKLEDSAMYFCASSEARGGSGELFFGEGSRLTVL.